Presented here are 16 T cell receptor beta chains from one specimen sequenced in a study of Graves' ophthalmopathy and Graves' hyperthyroidism. The study amplified TCR beta CDR3 regions using RNA transcripts. First-round RT-PCR with HTBI primers preceded a second-round multiplex PCR. TCRdb ran MiXCR on the multiplex PCR reads and lists one entry per CDR3 protein. The table includes hundreds of thousands of distinct CDR3 sequences, approximately 40% detected once. Sequenced sample: peripheral blood. The source of these receptors is an adult man with Graves' ophthalmopathy.

This clonotype was counted at least ten times. V gene TRBV7-9 combines with J gene TRBJ2-2; no clear D gene. Trimming shortened V by 1 base and J by 4 bases, and 4 bases separated the two germline ends. Germline V gene data show CDR1 as SEHNR and CDR2 as FQNEAQ (reference sequence). CDR3 length equals 13 residues. CDR3: CASSLVSTGELFF. CDR3 coding DNA: TGTGCCAGCAGCTTAGTCAGCACCGGGGAGCTGTTTTTT.

This clonotype has ten or more counts. The chain has TRBV20-1 and TRBJ2-7; TRBD2 matches at 7 bases. The CDR3 runs to 13 residues. V lost 4 bases, J lost 2 bases, and 5 bases stayed unmatched. Germline V gene data show CDR1 as DFQATT and CDR2 as SNEGSKA (reference sequence). As DNA, the CDR3 is TGCAGTGCTACCAGCGGGAATGCCTACGAGCAGTACTTC. Its protein product is CSATSGNAYEQYF.

The chain employs TRBV5-5 and TRBJ2-7, with TRBD2 as a possible D gene (8 bases). Germline assignment: CDR1 SGHKS and CDR2 YYEKEE (reference sequence). V lost 4 bases, J lost 3 bases, and 17 bases lay in between. This CDR3 comprises 15 residues. CDR3 residues: CASSTGQTSDYEQYF. CDR3 DNA sequence: TGTGCCAGCAGCACGGGACAGACTAGCGACTACGAGCAGTACTTC.

J is TRBJ2-6 and V is TRBV15, with TRBD1 matching over 7 bases. Germline CDR1 and CDR2: LNHNV and YYDKDF (reference sequence). There are 13 residues in the CDR3. V trimming: 3 bases; J trimming: 11 bases; junction bases outside the gene matches: 4. CDR3 DNA sequence: TGTGCCACCAGCAGTCGGGACAGCGACGTCCTGACTTTC. It translates to CATSSRDSDVLTF.

The V and J genes are TRBV20-1 and TRBJ2-7, with D perhaps TRBD1 (5 bases). Trimming removed 2 bases at V and 3 bases at J, with 11 bases between. The CDR3 consists of 13 residues. CDR1 and CDR2 from the germline V gene are DFQATT and SNEGSKA (reference sequence). CDR3 bases: TGCAGTGCTAGATGGGCAGGGCGCTACGAGCAGTACTTC. This codes for CSARWAGRYEQYF.

This clonotype was recorded at least ten times. This CDR3 reads CASSWYIGNTGELFF. The CDR3 nucleotides are TGTGCCAGCAGCTGGTACATTGGGAACACCGGGGAGCTGTTTTTT. The chain combines TRBV7-9 with TRBJ2-2; D remains ambiguous. V shed 4 bases and J shed 1 base, with 10 bases lying between them. This CDR3 is built from 15 residues. Germline V gives CDR1 SEHNR, CDR2 FQNEAQ (reference sequence).

Turning to this clonotype: An end of the junction does not agree with germline; a read error may underlie this. The chain combines TRBV15 with TRBJ1-6; D is unclear. Germline values: CDR1 LNHNV, CDR2 YYDKDF (reference sequence). The CDR3 consists of 16 residues. The CDR3 DNA reads as TGTGCCACCAGCAGCCTCCGAAGCTCCAATAATTCACCCCTCCACTTT. This gives the protein CATSSLRSSNNSPLHF. The variable domain in full, with the rest retrieved from reference TRBV15 and TRBJ1-6, is DAMVIQNPRYQVTQFGKPVTLSCSQTLNHNVMYWYQQKSSQAPKLLFHYYDKDFNNEADTPDNFQSRRPNTSFCFLDIRSPGLGDTAMYLCATSSLRSSNNSPLHFGNGTRLTVT.

This clonotype was counted a single time. The conserved phenylalanine or tryptophan normally closing the CDR3 is absent here, so this likely arose from a read error. No DNA is shown, since the ends of the CDR3 on it are uncertain; the CDR3 is the one TCRdb lists. The CDR3 reads CSVTWGLTNY. The rearrangement joins TRBV29-1 to TRBJ1-1; TRBD1 is the table's D call, not checked against the DNA. Ends included, the CDR3 has 10 residues. Germline CDR1 reads SQVTM; CDR2 reads ANQGSEA.

The chain is built from TRBV12-3 or TRBV12-4 and TRBJ2-2; 10 nucleotides align to TRBD2. The CDR3 sequence is 15 residues long. The V segment lost 7 bases and the J segment 1 base; nucleotides outside the gene matches: 3. The CDR3 protein is CASIRLAGNTGELFF. The CDR3 DNA sequence: TGTGCCAGCATCCGACTAGCGGGGAACACCGGGGAGCTGTTTTTT.

Details on this clonotype: At one of its ends the junction is not consistent with the germline gene, which may arise from a read error. V gene TRBV24-1 combines with J gene TRBJ1-5, with D unclear. CDR1 and CDR2 (germline): KGHDR, SFDVKD. This CDR3 region has 15 residues. CDR3 DNA sequence: TGTGCCAGCAGTTCCGACTCAGCTAGCAATCAGCCCCAGCATTTT. Protein sequence: CASSSDSASNQPQHF.

The chain recombines TRBV9 with TRBJ2-2, with a tentative D call TRBD1 (6 bases). The V and J ends lost 2 bases and 1 base respectively, with 12 bases between them. The CDR3 totals 16 residues. From germline, CDR1 is SGDLS and CDR2 YYNGEE. DNA for the CDR3: TGTGCCAGCAGCGTGGTGGGGACAAAGAACACCGGGGAGCTGTTTTTT. Protein product: CASSVVGTKNTGELFF.

This clonotype was seen a few times. This chain links TRBV20-1 with TRBJ2-7, with 7 bases aligning to TRBD1. Germline lookup yields CDR1 DFQATT and CDR2 SNEGSKA (reference sequence). This CDR3 has 13 amino acids. With 6 bases clipped from V and 2 bases from J, the junction kept 7 bases outside the gene matches. CDR3 sequence reads: CSANRDSPYEQYF. The DNA for the CDR3 is TGCAGTGCCAACCGGGACAGCCCCTACGAGCAGTACTTC.

This clonotype was seen many times. The chain recombines TRBV2 with TRBJ1-2; no clear D. Germline V gene data show CDR1 as SNHLY and CDR2 as FYNNEI. This CDR3 has 13 residues. Trimming pared 6 bases from V and 2 bases from J, leaving 10 bases between. The CDR3 DNA is TGTGCCAGCAGCGTGGACGGGAACTATGGCTACACCTTC. As protein: CASSVDGNYGYTF.

Concerning this clonotype: This may be a read error: a much more frequent sequence differs by one nucleotide. The V call is TRBV20-1, the J call TRBJ1-2; D not certain. The ends were cut back, 3 bases at V and 11 bases at J, with 13 bases in the middle. This CDR3 is 11 amino acids long. Germline assignment: CDR1 DFQATT and CDR2 SNEGSKA (reference sequence). DNA for the CDR3: TGCAGTGCTAGGCAGGAATCCTTTTACACCTTC. Translation: CSARQESFYTF.

This clonotype was observed at least ten times. This chain joins TRBV19 and TRBJ1-1; TRBD1 aligns across 8 bases. The germline V gene has CDR1 LNHDA and CDR2 SQIVND (reference sequence). The CDR3 covers 17 residues. The trim removed 6 bases at V and 5 bases at J, leaving 17 bases unmatched. Here the CDR3 DNA reads TGTGCCAGTAGACCCCAGGACAGGGCCAGGTATGGGACTGAAGCTTTCTTT. Encoded protein: CASRPQDRARYGTEAFF.

This clonotype appeared a few times. The chain uses TRBV5-5 and TRBJ2-7; D unresolved. The germline CDR1 and CDR2 sequences are SGHKS and YYEKEE (reference sequence). The CDR3 covers 13 residues. V was trimmed by 0 bases and J by 6 bases, leaving 10 bases between them. The CDR3 region is CASSLGTRTEQYF. The CDR3 DNA reads as TGTGCCAGCAGCTTGGGGACCCGGACCGAGCAGTACTTC. The full variable domain, completed using reference TRBV5-5 and TRBJ2-7, is DAGVTQSPTHLIKTRGQQVTLRCSPISGHKSVSWYQQVLGQGPQFIFQYYEKEERGRGNFPDRFSARQFPNYSSELNVNALLLGDSALYLCASSLGTRTEQYFGPGTRLTVT.